The sequence of this TCR beta chain was determined in a study of cytomegalovirus exposure and HLA in healthy donors. The CDR3 has 10 amino acids. Germline V lookup: CDR1 SQVTM, CDR2 ANQGSEA. V lost 4 bases and J lost 3, with 3 bases in between. Study results and caveats: Donor immune exposure was known only as CMV serostatus.

Primers included in the PCR were 60 Vbeta and 13 Jbeta primers. TCRdb's table, derived via immunoSEQ multiplex PCR, lists solely in-frame clones and lacks some. There are around 210,000 clones in the sample, with roughly 0.98% held by the top ten. As concerns this clone: Its antigen is still unknown. The same CDR3 arises from other DNA sequences in this sample as well.

Material for sequencing was PBMCs. The source of this sequence is a woman in her twenties or thirties in good health and CMV-seropositive. The J gene is TRBJ1-1, the V gene TRBV29-1; D is unclear. This chain's CDR3 is CSVGDTEAFF. The CDR3 DNA sequence: TGCAGCGTTGGAGACACTGAAGCTTTCTTT.